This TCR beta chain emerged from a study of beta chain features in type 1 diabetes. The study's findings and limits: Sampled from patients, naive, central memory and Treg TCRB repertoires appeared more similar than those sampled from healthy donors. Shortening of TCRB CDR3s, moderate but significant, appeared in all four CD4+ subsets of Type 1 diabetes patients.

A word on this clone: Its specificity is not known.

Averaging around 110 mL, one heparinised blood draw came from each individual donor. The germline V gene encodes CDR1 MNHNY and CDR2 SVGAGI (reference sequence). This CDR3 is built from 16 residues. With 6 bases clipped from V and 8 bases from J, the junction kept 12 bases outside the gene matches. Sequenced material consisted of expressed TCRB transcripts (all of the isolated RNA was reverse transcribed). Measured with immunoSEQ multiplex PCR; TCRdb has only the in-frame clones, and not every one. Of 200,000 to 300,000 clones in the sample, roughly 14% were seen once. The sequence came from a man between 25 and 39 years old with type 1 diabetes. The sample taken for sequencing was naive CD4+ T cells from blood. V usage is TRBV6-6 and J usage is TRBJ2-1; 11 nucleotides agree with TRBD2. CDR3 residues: CASRPGPSGGTDEQFF. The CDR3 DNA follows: TGTGCCAGCAGGCCAGGTCCTAGCGGGGGGACCGATGAGCAGTTCTTC.